This T cell receptor beta chain comes out of a study of blood T cells in healthy people across ages. Through a sample-barcoded 5' primer and a J-beta primer mix, a second PCR was run for about 7 to 12 cycles. Each CDR3 protein gets one entry after TCRdb re-called the 5' RACE reads with MiXCR. This repertoire shows 1.5 million to 2 million distinct CDR3 sequences, roughly 49% found once; its top ten account for roughly 2.1%. CDR3 length equals 14 residues. CDR1 is MNHEY, CDR2 SMNVEV, per germline (reference sequence). Germline trimming cut 8 bases from V and 4 bases from J; bases unmatched to any gene: 10. The people who gave samples were healthy Caucasians from Russia, aged roughly 6 to 100. The table lists this clonotype with a few counts.

This receptor was identified in a woman aged 40 to 50 in good health. The sequenced material came from blood. The genes are TRBV27 and TRBJ2-5, with 7 bases aligning to TRBD2. The CDR3 region has the DNA TGTGCCAGCGGGCCCCACTCGGGAGGAGAGACCCAGTACTTC. Its protein is CASGPHSGGETQYF.